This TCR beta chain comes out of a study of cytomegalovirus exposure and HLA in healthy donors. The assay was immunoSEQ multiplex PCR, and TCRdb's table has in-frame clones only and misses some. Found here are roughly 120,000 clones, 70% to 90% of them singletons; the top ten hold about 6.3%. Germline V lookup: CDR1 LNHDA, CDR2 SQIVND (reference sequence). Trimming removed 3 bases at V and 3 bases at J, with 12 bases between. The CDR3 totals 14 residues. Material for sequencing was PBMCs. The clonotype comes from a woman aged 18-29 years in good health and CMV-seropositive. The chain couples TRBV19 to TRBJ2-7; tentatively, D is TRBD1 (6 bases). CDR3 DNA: TGTGCCAGTAGTATTTCGGGACAAATCTACGAGCAGTACTTC. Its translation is CASSISGQIYEQYF.